These 22 T cell receptor beta chains were all obtained from the same sample, sequenced in a study of blood T cells in healthy people across ages. A sample-barcoded 5' primer and a J-beta primer mix were used in a second PCR of roughly 7 to 11 cycles. TCRdb independently ran MiXCR on the 5' RACE reads; one entry per CDR3 protein. This table holds about 1.1 million distinct CDR3 sequences, about two fifths found once. The source material was blood. The receptor source for this set is a young man in good health.

This clonotype turned up a few times. This sequence joins TRBV4-2 and TRBJ2-1, with TRBD1 identical over 7 bases. There are 16 residues in the CDR3. The germline CDR1 and CDR2 sequences are LGHNA and YNFKEQ. Trimming cost V 0 bases and J 6 bases; bases outside gene matches: 8. CDR3 in DNA: TGTGCCAGCAGCCAAGAGAAGGGGGCCACCGGCAATGAGCAGTTCTTC. The encoded protein is CASSQEKGATGNEQFF.

This chain connects TRBV6-5 to TRBJ1-4; no definite D call. This CDR3 is built from 17 residues. V was shortened by 4 bases and J by 5 bases, with 20 bases between the two germline ends. CDR1 and CDR2 from the germline V gene are MNHEY and SVGAGI. As DNA, the CDR3 is TGTGCCAGCAGTTTGTCCATGGGGAGGGCCTCGAATGAAAAACTGTTTTTT. Encoded protein: CASSLSMGRASNEKLFF.

In its sample, this clonotype was seen a few times. The chain uses TRBV29-1 and TRBJ1-1; D gene uncertain. Germline CDR1 is SQVTM and CDR2 is ANQGSEA. The CDR3 covers 15 residues. V lost 5 bases, J lost 5 bases, and 21 bases lay in between. In DNA form, the CDR3 reads TGCAGCGTTTCCGTGAGACTTATAGTTGGAACTGAAGCTTTCTTT. This encodes CSVSVRLIVGTEAFF.

This rearrangement joins TRBV29-1 to TRBJ2-3; D unresolved. V was pared by 3 bases and J by 2 bases, with 9 bases between. The CDR3 extends over 13 amino acids. The germline V gene encodes CDR1 SQVTM and CDR2 ANQGSEA. This CDR3 is CSVDGPTTDTQYF. CDR3 sequence (DNA): TGCAGCGTTGACGGGCCCACCACAGATACGCAGTATTTT.

The rearrangement joins TRBV20-1 to TRBJ2-7; 7 nucleotides agree with TRBD2. This CDR3 region has 13 residues. Germline-derived CDR1 and CDR2 are DFQATT and SNEGSKA (reference sequence). The trim removed 6 bases at V and 4 bases at J, leaving 9 bases unmatched. CDR3 nucleotide sequence: TGCAGTGCCAAAGCGGGGCGATCGTACGAGCAGTACTTC. Protein sequence: CSAKAGRSYEQYF.

This clonotype was picked up a small number of times. The chain uses TRBV29-1 and TRBJ2-4; weak D call: TRBD2 (5 bases). This CDR3 has 15 residues. V was trimmed by 2 bases and J by 1 base, leaving 12 bases between them. Germline CDR1 reads SQVTM; CDR2 reads ANQGSEA. The CDR3 bases are TGCAGCGTTGAATATCCTTCGGGGGCCAAAAACATTCAGTACTTC. Residues: CSVEYPSGAKNIQYF.

The chain combines TRBV20-1 with TRBJ2-1, with D possibly called TRBD1 or TRBD2 (6 bases each). Per the germline V gene, CDR1 is DFQATT and CDR2 is SNEGSKA (reference sequence). The CDR3 consists of 17 residues. Trimming pared 0 bases from V and 0 bases from J, leaving 15 bases between. The CDR3 reads CSARDRRPGASYNEQFF. In DNA form, the CDR3 reads TGCAGTGCTAGAGATAGGAGGCCGGGGGCCTCCTACAATGAGCAGTTCTTC.

The V gene is TRBV11-2, the J gene TRBJ2-1, with TRBD1 as a possible D gene (6 bases). V lost 7 bases and J lost 13, with 17 bases in between. Germline V lookup: CDR1 SGHAT, CDR2 FQNNGV. The CDR3 totals 12 residues. CDR3 amino acids: CASTLNSGEQFF. In DNA form, the CDR3 reads TGTGCCAGCACCCTAAACTCAGGGGAACAGTTCTTC.

The genes are TRBV4-1 and TRBJ2-2; possibly TRBD1 for D (5 bases). There are 15 residues in the CDR3. CDR1 and CDR2 from the germline V gene are MGHRA and YSYEKL. V dropped 4 bases and J dropped 2 bases, with 11 bases sitting between them. CDR3 amino acids: CASSPDGHNTGELFF. The DNA of the CDR3 is TGCGCCAGCAGCCCAGATGGACATAACACCGGGGAGCTGTTTTTT.

This clonotype was recorded a few times. CDR3 sequence (DNA): TGCAGCGCCCGGGGGACAGGTTTGGCCTTATTAACTGGGAACGAGCAGTACTTC. Translated: CSARGTGLALLTGNEQYF. The V call is TRBV29-1, the J call TRBJ2-5; 8 bases map to TRBD1. Matching the DNA end better, TRBJ2-7 makes the J call doubtful. The CDR3 extends over 18 amino acids. Germline assignment: CDR1 SQVTM and CDR2 ANQGSEA.

The chain couples TRBV4-2 to TRBJ1-2; the D gene is possibly TRBD1 (5 bases). The CDR3 totals 14 residues. From germline, CDR1 is LGHNA and CDR2 YNFKEQ. The V and J ends lost 0 bases and 3 bases respectively, with 8 bases between them. Here the CDR3 reads CASSQEQGYYGYTF. The CDR3 nucleotides read TGTGCCAGCAGCCAAGAGCAGGGTTACTATGGCTACACCTTC.

V is TRBV5-1 and J is TRBJ2-3; weak D call: TRBD2 (5 bases). Germline CDR1 and CDR2: SGHRS and YFSETQ. The length of the CDR3 is 17 residues. Trimming took off 2 bases at V and 8 bases at J, with 24 bases between the two ends. CDR3 in amino acids: CASSLILRAAPWVTQYF. The CDR3 DNA sequence: TGCGCCAGCAGCTTAATACTGCGGGCCGCACCGTGGGTTACGCAGTATTTT.

This clonotype was seen once. V and J are TRBV10-3 and TRBJ2-1; D is possibly TRBD1 (5 bases). Deletions cut 8 bases from V and 8 bases from J, with 13 bases between. Germline lookup yields CDR1 ENHRY and CDR2 SYGVKD. The CDR3 runs to 12 residues. CDR3 in amino acids: CAIQGLGDEQFF. The CDR3 DNA follows: TGTGCCATCCAGGGCTTAGGAGATGAGCAGTTCTTC.

Of note for this clonotype: The junction shows a germline mismatch at one end, possibly a read error. The CDR3 nucleotides are TGTGTCAGCAGTGTTCTAGTAGGAACAGGGGGATATAGCAATCAGCCCCAGCATTTT. Amino acids: CVSSVLVGTGGYSNQPQHF. The V gene is TRBV6-1, the J gene TRBJ1-5; TRBD1 aligns across 8 bases. The CDR3 consists of 19 residues. The V gene's germline CDR1 is MNHNS and CDR2 SASEGT.

This clonotype has just a few counts. This sequence joins TRBV7-9 and TRBJ2-5; 11 positions match TRBD2. The V gene end was trimmed by 5 bases and the J gene end by 2 bases; junction bases not matched to a gene: 10. The CDR3 is made up of 17 amino acids. From germline, CDR1 is SEHNR and CDR2 FQNEAQ (reference sequence). The CDR3 protein is CASSEQLAGALQETQYF. As DNA, the CDR3 is TGTGCCAGCAGCGAACAACTAGCGGGGGCCCTACAAGAGACCCAGTACTTC.

This clonotype showed up just a few times. The rearrangement joins TRBV12-5 to TRBJ1-2, with a possible D match to TRBD1 (6 bases). Trimming removed 6 bases at V and 13 bases at J, with 21 bases between. The CDR3 covers 13 residues. CDR1 is LGHNT and CDR2 is FRNRAP in the germline V gene. CDR3 nucleotides: TGTGCTAGTGGCTTAACCGGGACACTAACTCCCACCTTC. Encoded protein: CASGLTGTLTPTF.

This chain uses TRBV27 with TRBJ2-3; D remains ambiguous. The V gene lost 5 bases and the J gene lost 0 bases, with 18 bases spanning the gap. Germline CDR1 and CDR2: MNHEY and SMNVEV (reference sequence). CDR3 size: 17 residues. CDR3: CASSPPRLRYSTDTQYF. CDR3 sequence (DNA): TGTGCCAGCAGTCCCCCCCGGCTGAGGTATAGCACAGATACGCAGTATTTT.

For this clonotype: At one of its ends the junction is not consistent with the germline gene, which may arise from a read error. The chain joins TRBV27 to TRBJ2-6, with 9 bases fitting TRBD1. This CDR3 contains 18 residues. Looked up from germline, CDR1 is MNHEY and CDR2 is SMNVEV (reference sequence). CDR3 nucleotide sequence: TGCGCCAGCAGTCTCCGGGACAGGGTCTTTCCTGGGGCCAACGTCCTGACTTTC. Its translation is CASSLRDRVFPGANVLTF.

In this sample, this clonotype turned up a few times. J is TRBJ1-2 and V is TRBV25-1, with D possibly TRBD1 on 5 matching bases. Germline loops: CDR1 MGHDK, CDR2 SYGVNS. The CDR3 spans 13 residues. Trimming took 6 bases from V and 4 from J, leaving 12 bases between them. Here the CDR3 DNA reads TGTGCCAGCAGCCAGGACACCTCCTATGGCTACACCTTC. Translated: CASSQDTSYGYTF.

Only a few counts were recorded for this clonotype. This sequence joins TRBV4-3 and TRBJ2-3, with D unresolved. Germline lookup yields CDR1 LGHNA and CDR2 YSLEER. This CDR3 is built from 15 residues. Trimming shortened V by 0 bases and J by 1 base, and 8 bases separated the two germline ends. As DNA, the CDR3 is TGCGCCAGCAGCCAAGATCCTTCGCGCACAGATACGCAGTATTTT. Its protein is CASSQDPSRTDTQYF.

The rearrangement links TRBV20-1 to TRBJ2-1; D is uncertain. The CDR3 sequence is 11 residues long. The germline V gene encodes CDR1 DFQATT and CDR2 SNEGSKA (reference sequence). V was pared by 7 bases and J by 6 bases, with 10 bases between. CDR3 in amino acids: CSGEVSNEQFF. The CDR3 nucleotides read TGCAGTGGTGAAGTGAGCAATGAGCAGTTCTTC.

About this clonotype: A read error may explain this, as a much larger clone is one base away. The chain joins TRBV20-1 to TRBJ2-5, with 10 bases lining up with TRBD2. There are 13 residues in the CDR3. Trimming cost V 3 bases and J 11 bases; bases outside gene matches: 9. The germline gives CDR1 DFQATT, CDR2 SNEGSKA (reference sequence). The CDR3 bases are TGCAGTGCTAGTCGACTAGCGGGCAATGAGCAGTACTTC. Its translation is CSASRLAGNEQYF.